This TCR beta chain was observed in a study of cytomegalovirus exposure and HLA in healthy donors. Study overall: Earlier findings included roughly 120 million unique TCR beta sequences obtained from about 179 million T cells.

The V segment lost 2 bases and the J segment 4 bases; nucleotides outside the gene matches: 13. The CDR3 is 17 amino acids. Per germline, CDR1 SEHNR and CDR2 FQNEAQ (reference sequence). Of note for this clone: Its antigen is not known.

Donors in the study were healthy people who gave bone marrow. Study observations and caveats: Another analysis was done later, and it associated 17,000 or so TCR beta sequences with HLA alleles at 0.05 false discovery rate.

The PCR made use of 60 Vbeta and 13 Jbeta primers. Some clones are missing from TCRdb's copy, which holds only in-frame ones; the method was immunoSEQ multiplex PCR. The sample lists about 170,000 clones; roughly 85% were seen once. This receptor was obtained from a man aged 35-49 years in good health and CMV-seropositive. The rearrangement joins TRBV7-9 to TRBJ2-7; 8 nucleotides agree with TRBD2. Material: PBMCs. CDR3 nucleotides: TGTGCCAGCAGCTTAATGAAGGGACTAGGGGTTCCTTACGAGCAGTACTTC. It is translated as CASSLMKGLGVPYEQYF. Filled out from reference TRBV7-9 and TRBJ2-7, the complete variable domain reads DTGVSQNPRHKITKRGQNVTFRCDPISEHNRLYWYRQTLGQGPEFLTYFQNEAQLEKSRLLSDRFSAERPKGSFSTLEIQRTEQGDSAMYLCASSLMKGLGVPYEQYFGPGTRLTVT.